This T cell receptor beta chain was obtained from a study of T cell responses to AZD1222 COVID-19 vaccine. Samples with a second dose at about 4 or about 12 weeks were pooled together. Whole-study results and caveats: Every sample of the repertoires postdated the peak T cell response. Recipients of AZD1222 seropositive at baseline numbered only 5 to 7. Targets within unmutated variant regions were reportedly found for nearly half of spike-specific TCRs.

Between the trimmed V and J ends, which lost 5 bases and 0 bases, there was a span of 11 bases. CDR1 and CDR2 (germline): KGHSH, LQKENI. The CDR3 contains 14 residues. Produced via immunoSEQ multiplex PCR; TCRdb's table is partial and in-frame only. Among about 200,000 clones listed, more than 85% were seen once. A note on this clone: Its antigen is as yet unknown.

The receptor was derived from an adult who received the AZD1222 COVID-19 vaccine. This rearrangement joins TRBV18 to TRBJ2-7; TRBD2 is a possible D gene (5 bases). The sequenced sample was peripheral blood, obtained 28 days after the second AZD1222 dose. CDR3: CASSAGLSSYEQYF. The CDR3 DNA is TGTGCCAGCTCAGCCGGACTCAGCTCCTACGAGCAGTACTTC.